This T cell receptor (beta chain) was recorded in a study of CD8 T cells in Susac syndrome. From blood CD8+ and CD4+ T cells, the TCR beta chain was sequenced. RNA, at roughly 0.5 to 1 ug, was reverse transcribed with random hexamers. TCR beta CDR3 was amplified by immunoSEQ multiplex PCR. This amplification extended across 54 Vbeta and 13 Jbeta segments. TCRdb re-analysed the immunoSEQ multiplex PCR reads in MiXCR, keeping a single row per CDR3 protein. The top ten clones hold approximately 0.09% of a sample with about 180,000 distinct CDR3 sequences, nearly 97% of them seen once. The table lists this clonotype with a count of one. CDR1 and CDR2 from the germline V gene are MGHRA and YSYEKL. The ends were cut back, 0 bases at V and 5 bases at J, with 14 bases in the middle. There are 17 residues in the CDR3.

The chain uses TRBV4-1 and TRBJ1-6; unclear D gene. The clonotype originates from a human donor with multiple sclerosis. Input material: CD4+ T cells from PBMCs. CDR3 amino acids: CASSQDARQSNNSPLHF. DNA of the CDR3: TGCGCCAGCAGCCAAGATGCTAGGCAGTCGAATAATTCACCCCTCCACTTT.